This T cell receptor beta chain was recorded in a study of T cells in narcolepsy. Looking at the study overall: Patients with NT1 or NT2 and healthy control donors were enrolled. Overall study results and limits: In some patient and control memory CD4+ samples, autoreactive clones were absent. Reportedly, autoreactive clonotypes were serially detected in patients' blood but not controls'. Same-patient CSF and blood CD4+ T cell clonotypes included HCRT-specific and TRIB2-specific autoreactive ones.

Points on this clone: The antigen remains unidentified.

Method: immunoSEQ multiplex PCR; TCRdb's copy keeps in-frame clones and lacks some. The sample has around 31,000 clones, around 83% seen once. The receptor was derived from a human donor with narcolepsy. Sample: CD45RA- memory CD4+ T cells from PBMCs.

The CDR3 protein is CASSSPGLRDTDTQYF. CDR3 coding DNA: TGCGCCAGCAGCTCCCCGGGACTACGGGACACAGATACGCAGTATTTT. The V gene is TRBV4-1, the J gene TRBJ2-3; 7 bases line up with TRBD2. Per the germline V gene, CDR1 is MGHRA and CDR2 is YSYEKL. Trimming at V came to 5 bases and at J to 2 bases, leaving 10 bases not matched to a gene. The CDR3 has 16 residues.